These 18 T cell receptor beta chains came from one sample sequenced in a study of blood T cell repertoires in COVID-19. Profiled with immunoSEQ multiplex PCR; TCRdb holds only in-frame clones, not every one. Of about 210,000 clones in the sample, roughly four fifths were seen once. The sample comprised peripheral blood. These receptors all stem from a woman aged 45-65 years with active or convalescent COVID-19.

CDR3 loop: CASLWTENTGELFF. In DNA form, the CDR3 reads TGTGCCAGCTTGTGGACAGAGAACACCGGGGAGCTGTTTTTT. The V and J genes are TRBV28 and TRBJ2-2; D is perhaps TRBD1 (6 bases). V was trimmed by 8 bases and J by 1 base, leaving 11 bases between them. The CDR3 runs 14 residues. Per germline, CDR1 MDHEN and CDR2 SYDVKM.

The CDR3 sequence: CASSLYRESTEAFF. CDR3 nucleotides: TGTGCCAGCAGTTTATACAGGGAGAGCACTGAAGCTTTCTTT. This chain uses TRBV6-5 with TRBJ1-1; D might be TRBD1 (6 bases). From germline, CDR1 is MNHEY and CDR2 SVGAGI. This CDR3 region has 14 residues. V lost 4 bases and J lost 4, with 13 bases in between.

This clone was recorded only once. The chain couples TRBV10-3 to TRBJ1-3; no definite D call. The CDR3 consists of 15 residues. Looked up from germline, CDR1 is ENHRY and CDR2 is SYGVKD. The V and J ends lost 0 bases and 1 base respectively, with 7 bases between them. The CDR3: CAISESPGSGNTIYF. The CDR3, as DNA: TGTGCCATCAGTGAGTCTCCGGGATCTGGAAACACCATATATTTT.

This sequence joins TRBV2 and TRBJ1-2; tentatively, D is TRBD1 (5 bases). Trimming left V 6 bases short and J 4 bases short, with 15 bases between. This CDR3 is built from 14 residues. In germline, CDR1 is SNHLY, CDR2 FYNNEI. The CDR3 loop reads CASSTTGLAYGYTF. DNA of the CDR3: TGTGCCAGCAGCACCACAGGTTTGGCCTATGGCTACACCTTC.

The V call is TRBV21-1, the J call TRBJ1-2; the table's D call of TRBD1 was not tested on the DNA. TRBV21-1 is a recognized pseudogene. The CDR3 extends over 17 amino acids. The CDR3 sequence is CASSKRNTVRFNYGYTF. CDR3 DNA: TGTGCCAGCAGCAAACGAAACACAGTTCGATTTAACTATGGCTACACCTTC.

The V gene is TRBV5-1, the J gene TRBJ2-1; no reliable D call. Trimming stripped 8 bases from V and 9 bases from J, with 9 bases between. Germline lookup yields CDR1 SGHRS and CDR2 YFSETQ. There are 10 residues in the CDR3. This CDR3 reads CASHISEQFF. CDR3 coding DNA: TGCGCCAGTCACATAAGTGAGCAGTTCTTC. Together with reference TRBV5-1 and TRBJ2-1, the CDR3 gives the full variable domain: KAGVTQTPRYLIKTRGQQVTLSCSPISGHRSVSWYQQTPGQGLQFLFEYFSETQRNKGNFPGRFSGRQFSNSRSEMNVSTLELGDSALYLCASHISEQFFGPGTRLTVL.

On this clone: One end of the junction varies from germline; a read error may be responsible. This sequence joins TRBV28 and TRBJ1-5; 10 bases line up with TRBD1. In germline, CDR1 is MDHEN, CDR2 SYDVKM. CDR3 length equals 15 residues. DNA of the CDR3: TGTGCCAGCAGTGTGACAGGGGGCGCGAATCGGCCCCAGCATTTT. This codes for CASSVTGGANRPQHF.

This CDR3 is CASMGRDNMNTEAFF. For the CDR3, the DNA is TGTGCCAGCATGGGAAGGGACAACATGAACACTGAAGCTTTCTTT. This chain links TRBV2 with TRBJ1-1, with D possibly matching TRBD1 (6 bases). The V and J ends lost 7 bases and 0 bases respectively, with 15 bases between them. Germline lookup yields CDR1 SNHLY and CDR2 FYNNEI. CDR3 length: 15 residues.

The V gene is TRBV2, the J gene TRBJ1-1; D unclear. Germline V gives CDR1 SNHLY, CDR2 FYNNEI. This CDR3 has 13 amino acids. V lost 10 bases, J lost 1 base, and 13 bases lay in between. CDR3: CATSPRENTEAFF. The CDR3 DNA reads TGTGCCACCTCCCCCCGAGAGAACACTGAAGCTTTCTTT.

The genes are TRBV7-9 and TRBJ1-1; no reliable D call. CDR1 and CDR2 (germline): SEHNR, FQNEAQ (reference sequence). The V end lost 8 bases, the J end lost 1 base, and 8 bases lay between the germline ends. CDR3 length: 12 amino acids. The CDR3 DNA sequence: TGTGCCAGCCGGGAGACGAACACTGAAGCTTTCTTT. Translation: CASRETNTEAFF.

This clone was found once. This chain uses TRBV28 with TRBJ1-2; 7 positions agree with TRBD1. This CDR3 has 13 residues. The V gene's germline CDR1 is MDHEN and CDR2 SYDVKM. J was trimmed by 6 bases and V by 5 bases; bases with no gene match: 6. CDR3: CASSQTGDHGYTF. The DNA of the CDR3 is TGTGCCAGCAGTCAAACAGGGGACCATGGCTACACCTTC.

The chain joins TRBV7-9 to TRBJ1-5; D gene uncertain. Germline loops: CDR1 SEHNR, CDR2 FQNEAQ (reference sequence). CDR3 length: 14 residues. V was clipped by 1 base and J by 1 base, with 5 bases between them. The CDR3 is CASSLVESNQPQHF. In DNA form, the CDR3 reads TGTGCCAGCAGCTTAGTGGAGAGCAATCAGCCCCAGCATTTT.

This chain links TRBV4-1 with TRBJ1-1; D possibly corresponds to TRBD1 (5 bases). Germline assignment: CDR1 MGHRA and CDR2 YSYEKL. Between the trimmed V and J ends, which lost 1 base and 8 bases, there was a span of 8 bases. The CDR3 is 12 amino acids. This CDR3 reads CASSQGQSEAFF. The CDR3 nucleotides read TGCGCCAGCAGCCAAGGACAGTCCGAAGCTTTCTTT.

The V gene is TRBV2, the J gene TRBJ1-1; D unresolved. The CDR3 runs to 14 residues. The germline CDR1 and CDR2 sequences are SNHLY and FYNNEI. The germline V and J ends were trimmed by 8 bases and 3 bases, with 16 bases remaining between them. In DNA form, the CDR3 reads TGTGCCAGCGAGGAAGAGGCTGTGCACACTGAAGCTTTCTTT. Protein sequence: CASEEEAVHTEAFF.

The chain carries TRBV9 and TRBJ1-1; D gene unclear. Trimming left V 2 bases short and J 4 bases short, with 12 bases between. This CDR3 has 14 amino acids. The germline V gene has CDR1 SGDLS and CDR2 YYNGEE. CDR3: CASSVPLTSTEAFF. The CDR3, as DNA: TGTGCCAGCAGCGTGCCCCTCACCAGCACTGAAGCTTTCTTT.

Worth noting for this clone: This same CDR3 is encoded by further DNA sequences in the sample. The rearrangement links TRBV3-1 (or the pseudogene TRBV3-2) to TRBJ1-2; D not resolved. The CDR3 consists of 13 residues. Deletions cut 0 bases from V and 5 bases from J, with 7 bases between. The germline V gene encodes CDR1 LGHDT and CDR2 YNNKEL (reference sequence). CDR3 loop: CASSQEVRYGYTF. CDR3 nucleotide sequence: TGTGCCAGCAGCCAAGAGGTGCGTTATGGCTACACCTTC.

J is TRBJ1-1 and V is TRBV7-6, with no clear D. CDR1 is SGHVS and CDR2 is FNYEAQ in the germline V gene. The ends were cut back, 7 bases at V and 5 bases at J, with 14 bases in the middle. The CDR3 has 13 residues. The DNA of the CDR3 is TGTGCCAGCAACCTGAGACAAGGAACTGAAGCTTTCTTT. As protein: CASNLRQGTEAFF. The full variable domain, its missing parts supplied by reference TRBV7-6 and TRBJ1-1, is GAGVSQSPRYKVTKRGQDVALRCDPISGHVSLYWYRQALGQGPEFLTYFNYEAQQDKSGLPNDRFSAERPEGSISTLTIQRTEQRDSAMYRCASNLRQGTEAFFGQGTRLTVV.

The V call is TRBV25-1, the J call TRBJ2-7, with TRBD2 matching 10 bases. The length of the CDR3 is 15 residues. Germline assignment: CDR1 MGHDK and CDR2 SYGVNS. V dropped 3 bases and J dropped 4; count of bases not matched to a gene: 6. CDR3 DNA: TGTGCCAGCAGTGACCCCGGGACTAGCGCATACGAGCAGTACTTC. This encodes CASSDPGTSAYEQYF.